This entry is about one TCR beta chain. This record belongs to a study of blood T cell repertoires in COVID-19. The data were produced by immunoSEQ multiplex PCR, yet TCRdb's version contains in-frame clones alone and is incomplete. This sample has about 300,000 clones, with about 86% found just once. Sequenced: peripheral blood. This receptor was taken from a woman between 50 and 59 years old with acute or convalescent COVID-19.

CDR3 loop: CASSLAGQGGNGYTF. The CDR3 DNA reads as TGTGCCAGCAGCTTGGCTGGACAGGGGGGCAATGGCTACACCTTC. The chain is built from TRBV5-4 and TRBJ1-2; TRBD1 aligns across 10 bases. Germline V gene lookup returns CDR1 SGHNT and CDR2 YYREEE (reference sequence). V dropped 0 bases and J dropped 6; count of bases not matched to a gene: 5. The CDR3 runs 15 residues. Together with reference TRBV5-4 and TRBJ1-2, the CDR3 gives the full variable domain: ETGVTQSPTHLIKTRGQQVTLRCSSQSGHNTVSWYQQALGQGPQFIFQYYREEENGRGNFPPRFSGLQFPNYSSELNVNALELDDSALYLCASSLAGQGGNGYTFGSGTRLTVV.